The 21 T cell receptor beta chains in this list originate from one sample, sequenced in a study of T cells in Graves' hyperthyroidism and ophthalmopathy. Regions amplified from RNA transcripts were the TCR beta CDR3 regions. The HTBI primer set served for first-round RT-PCR of the TCR CDR3. TCRdb re-called the multiplex PCR reads through MiXCR, storing one row per CDR3 protein. The sample has 750,000 to 900,000 distinct CDR3 sequences, about 38% seen once; the top ten hold about 8.9%. Material: blood. The receptors shown here come from a man younger than 30 with Graves' hyperthyroidism.

A remark on this clonotype: A much larger clone differs by one base, so this may be a read error. The V call is TRBV20-1, the J call TRBJ1-4, with D perhaps matching TRBD1 (6 bases). The CDR3 loop spans 12 amino acids. Trimming took 8 bases from V and 6 from J, leaving 13 bases between them. Germline V lookup: CDR1 DFQATT, CDR2 SNEGSKA (reference sequence). Here the CDR3 DNA reads TGCAGTACTGGCCGGACAGATGAAAAACTGTTTTTT. Protein product: CSTGRTDEKLFF.

The V gene is TRBV7-4, the J gene TRBJ1-5; a weak D match, TRBD1 (5 bases). The CDR3 runs to 13 residues. Germline CDR1 and CDR2: SGHVT and SQSDAQ. The V end lost 5 bases, the J end lost 8 bases, and 13 bases lay between the germline ends. The CDR3 is CASSPQAQEPQHF. The CDR3, as DNA: TGTGCCAGCAGCCCCCAGGCACAGGAGCCCCAGCATTTT.

The chain is built from TRBV20-1 and TRBJ2-7, with a tentative D call TRBD2 (5 bases). The CDR3 loop spans 14 amino acids. The ends were cut back, 5 bases at V and 7 bases at J, with 21 bases in the middle. Germline V gene lookup returns CDR1 DFQATT and CDR2 SNEGSKA (reference sequence). CDR3 nucleotide sequence: TGCAGTGCTCCCCGTAAGCTCGAGAGCGGTGAGCAGTACTTC. It is translated as CSAPRKLESGEQYF.

The chain employs TRBV20-1 and TRBJ2-5; possible D gene TRBD1, 6 bases. CDR1 DFQATT and CDR2 SNEGSKA come from the germline V gene (reference sequence). The CDR3 contains 13 residues. V gave up 7 bases and J gave up 1 base, with 13 bases separating them. Here the CDR3 DNA reads TGCAGTGAGGCTCCAGGGGTCCAAGAGACCCAGTACTTC. Protein sequence: CSEAPGVQETQYF.

CDR3: CATSRDYEQGYTEAFF. The CDR3 region has the DNA TGTGCCACCAGCAGAGATTACGAGCAGGGGTACACTGAAGCTTTCTTT. The rearrangement uses TRBV15 and TRBJ1-1; weak D call: TRBD1 (6 bases). CDR1 LNHNV and CDR2 YYDKDF come from the germline V gene (reference sequence). This CDR3 region has 16 residues. The V gene lost 0 bases and the J gene lost 3 bases, with 14 bases spanning the gap.

The genes are TRBV2 and TRBJ2-2; D gene ambiguous. The CDR3 spans 13 residues. CDR1 SNHLY and CDR2 FYNNEI come from the germline V gene. V was cut by 7 bases and J by 5 bases, with 11 bases left in between. The CDR3 protein is CASTVTLTGELFF. In DNA, the CDR3 is TGTGCCAGCACCGTGACATTGACCGGGGAGCTGTTTTTT.

This clonotype has a handful of counts. The rearrangement uses TRBV20-1 and TRBJ2-7, with 7 bases aligning to TRBD2. V gave up 7 bases and J gave up 3 bases; unmatched junction bases: 9. The germline V gene has CDR1 DFQATT and CDR2 SNEGSKA (reference sequence). The CDR3 has 13 amino acids. CDR3 loop: CSVTSGNNYEQYF. The CDR3 DNA follows: TGCAGTGTCACCAGCGGGAATAACTACGAGCAGTACTTC.

The V and J genes are TRBV12-3 or TRBV12-4 and TRBJ1-1, with TRBD1 matching over 8 bases. The CDR3 is made up of 15 amino acids. Trimming took 2 bases from V and 3 from J; bases not matched to a gene: 5. CDR3 in DNA: TGTGCCAGCAGTTTACGACAGGGGTTCGACACTGAAGCTTTCTTT. This encodes CASSLRQGFDTEAFF.

J is TRBJ2-7 and V is TRBV7-9, with D perhaps TRBD1 (5 bases). The V gene's germline CDR1 is SEHNR and CDR2 FQNEAQ (reference sequence). This CDR3 region has 13 residues. Trimming cost V 5 bases and J 3 bases, with 11 bases left between them. The chain's CDR3 is CASSTRERYEQYF. Here the CDR3 DNA reads TGTGCCAGCAGCACCAGGGAACGCTACGAGCAGTACTTC. The full variable domain, completed using reference TRBV7-9 and TRBJ2-7, is DTGVSQNPRHKITKRGQNVTFRCDPISEHNRLYWYRQTLGQGPEFLTYFQNEAQLEKSRLLSDRFSAERPKGSFSTLEIQRTEQGDSAMYLCASSTRERYEQYFGPGTRLTVT.

This clonotype was seen at least ten times. The rearrangement uses TRBV19 and TRBJ1-2, with D possibly being TRBD1 (5 bases). Germline V gene sequence: CDR1 LNHDA, CDR2 SQIVND (reference sequence). Trimming removed 5 bases at V and 8 bases at J, with 12 bases between. The CDR3 is made up of 12 amino acids. Here the CDR3 DNA reads TGTGCCAGTAGTCACCCAGGGCCCGGCTACACCTTC. It yields the protein CASSHPGPGYTF.

The CDR3 is CASSSNRGRASTNEKLFF. CDR3 nucleotide sequence: TGTGCCAGCAGCTCCAACAGGGGCAGGGCCTCAACTAATGAAAAACTGTTTTTT. The rearrangement links TRBV7-2 to TRBJ1-4, with 7 bases aligning to TRBD1. Germline trimming cut 4 bases from V and 0 bases from J; bases unmatched to any gene: 11. The CDR3 runs 18 residues. Per germline, CDR1 SGHTA and CDR2 FQGNSA.

This chain links TRBV4-1 with TRBJ2-7; D not resolved. V was trimmed by 0 bases and J by 2 bases, leaving 11 bases between them. Germline CDR1 reads MGHRA; CDR2 reads YSYEKL. The CDR3 sequence is 15 residues long. This CDR3 is CASSQEVDSTYEQYF. The CDR3 DNA sequence: TGCGCCAGCAGCCAAGAAGTTGACTCCACCTACGAGCAGTACTTC.

This clonotype was recorded many times. The V and J genes are TRBV7-8 and TRBJ1-1, with D unclear. Germline V gene lookup returns CDR1 SGHVS and CDR2 FQNEAQ. Between the trimmed V and J ends, which lost 4 bases and 5 bases, there was a span of 8 bases. The CDR3 sequence is 12 residues long. The CDR3 nucleotides are TGTGCCAGCAGCTCAGGAGTTACTGAAGCTTTCTTT. Residues: CASSSGVTEAFF.

In this sample, this clonotype turned up many times. The chain has TRBV2 and TRBJ1-4; no firm D call. The germline V gene encodes CDR1 SNHLY and CDR2 FYNNEI. The CDR3 covers 14 residues. Trimming removed 6 bases at V and 0 bases at J, with 8 bases between. In DNA, the CDR3 is TGTGCCAGCAGGGGAGATGCAACTAATGAAAAACTGTTTTTT. Its protein is CASRGDATNEKLFF.

V is TRBV4-3 and J is TRBJ1-5; D not resolved. CDR3 size: 14 residues. CDR1 LGHNA and CDR2 YSLEER come from the germline V gene. The ends were cut back, 1 base at V and 3 bases at J, with 7 bases in the middle. The CDR3 DNA follows: TGCGCCAGCAGCCAAGCCAGGACCAATCAGCCCCAGCATTTT. Translated, it gives CASSQARTNQPQHF.

The chain employs TRBV19 and TRBJ2-5, with a tentative D call TRBD2 (6 bases). This CDR3 has 14 residues. The germline V gene has CDR1 LNHDA and CDR2 SQIVND (reference sequence). V was clipped by 0 bases and J by 5 bases, with 10 bases between them. The CDR3 DNA follows: TGTGCCAGTAGTATAGATCCTAGCGAGGAGACCCAGTACTTC. Encoded protein: CASSIDPSEETQYF.

This chain joins TRBV29-1 and TRBJ1-2; a weak D match, TRBD1 (6 bases). Germline V gene lookup returns CDR1 SQVTM and CDR2 ANQGSEA. The V end lost 8 bases, the J end lost 4 bases, and 17 bases lay between the germline ends. CDR3 length: 13 amino acids. The CDR3: CSPTQGGIYGYTF. As DNA, the CDR3 is TGCAGCCCCACACAGGGAGGGATCTATGGCTACACCTTC.

This clonotype was seen only a few times. The chain links TRBV5-1 to TRBJ1-1, with a weak D call TRBD1 (6 bases). The CDR3 is made up of 15 amino acids. V lost 4 bases to trimming and J lost 3 bases, with 16 bases between them. Germline CDR1 SGHRS, CDR2 YFSETQ. The CDR3, as DNA: TGCGCCAGCAGCCACGGTGATACAGGGCACACTGAAGCTTTCTTT. As protein: CASSHGDTGHTEAFF.

V and J are TRBV15 and TRBJ1-5; TRBD1 is a possible D gene (5 bases). The CDR3 covers 17 residues. CDR1 and CDR2 from the germline V gene are LNHNV and YYDKDF (reference sequence). Trimming removed 3 bases from V and 6 bases from J, with 21 bases in between. CDR3 sequence reads: CATSRGVGGIGFQPQHF. Here the CDR3 DNA reads TGTGCCACCAGCAGGGGGGTAGGCGGCATAGGGTTTCAGCCCCAGCATTTT. The complete variable domain, with remaining parts taken from reference TRBV15 and TRBJ1-5, reads DAMVIQNPRYQVTQFGKPVTLSCSQTLNHNVMYWYQQKSSQAPKLLFHYYDKDFNNEADTPDNFQSRRPNTSFCFLDIRSPGLGDTAMYLCATSRGVGGIGFQPQHFGDGTRLSIL.

This clonotype has a count of ten or more. This chain joins TRBV10-3 and TRBJ2-7; D remains unclear. The CDR3 has 14 amino acids. Between the trimmed V and J ends, which lost 4 bases and 2 bases, there was a span of 12 bases. The V gene's germline CDR1 is ENHRY and CDR2 SYGVKD. DNA of the CDR3: TGTGCCATCAGTGGTCAAGACGTCACCTACGAGCAGTACTTC. Residues: CAISGQDVTYEQYF.

The V and J genes are TRBV6-5 and TRBJ2-2, with 7 nucleotides matching TRBD2. The germline V gene encodes CDR1 MNHEY and CDR2 SVGAGI. There are 15 residues in the CDR3. V gave up 2 bases and J gave up 3 bases; unmatched junction bases: 3. CDR3 residues: CASSYAGVDTGELFF. Written as DNA, the CDR3 is TGTGCCAGCAGTTACGCGGGAGTGGACACCGGGGAGCTGTTTTTT.